This TCR beta chain derives from a study of response to subunit inactivated influenza vaccine. This clonotype was observed a few times. TCRdb used MiXCR to reprocess the RT-PCR reads, holding one entry per CDR3 protein. The sample records some 550,000 distinct CDR3 sequences, approximately 24% being singletons. The CDR3 consists of 16 residues. J lost 2 bases, V lost 1 base, and 5 bases had no gene match. Looked up from germline, CDR1 is LGHNA and CDR2 is YSLEER. The same sample was also used in a study of T cells expressing NK-cell markers. As reported in that work: In generating TCR beta cDNA, 5'RACE template switching with UMIs was used.

This chain joins TRBV4-3 and TRBJ2-7; TRBD2 agrees at 10 bases. Source: CD4+ T cells sorted from PBMCs, taken 11 to 12 days after vaccination. The clonotype originates from a man between 45 and 60 years old who received an inactivated influenza vaccine. This CDR3 reads CASSQVASGRPYEQYF. Written as DNA, the CDR3 is TGCGCCAGCAGCCAAGTGGCTAGCGGGAGACCCTACGAGCAGTACTTC.